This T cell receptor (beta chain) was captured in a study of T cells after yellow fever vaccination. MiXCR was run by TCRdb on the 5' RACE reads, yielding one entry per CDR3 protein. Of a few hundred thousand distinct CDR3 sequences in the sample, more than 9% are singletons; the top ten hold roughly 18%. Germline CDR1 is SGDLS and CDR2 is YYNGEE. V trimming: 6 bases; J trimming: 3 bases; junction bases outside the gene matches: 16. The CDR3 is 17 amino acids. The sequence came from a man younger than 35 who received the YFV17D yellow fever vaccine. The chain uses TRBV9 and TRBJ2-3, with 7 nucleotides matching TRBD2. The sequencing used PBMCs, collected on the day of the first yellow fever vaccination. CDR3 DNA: TGTGCCAGCACCCCCTGGGAGGGTTTTGATATAACAGATACGCAGTATTTT. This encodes CASTPWEGFDITDTQYF.